Following are 22 T cell receptor beta chains from one sample sequenced in a study of blood T cell repertoires in COVID-19. The protocol was immunoSEQ multiplex PCR, while the TCRdb copy is restricted to in-frame clones and leaves out a portion. The profile shows 150,000 to 200,000 clones, roughly 90% of them singletons. Sequencing used peripheral blood. These receptors came from a man in his 60s with active or convalescent COVID-19.

The chain has TRBV7-9 and TRBJ2-1; 10 bases align to TRBD2. Germline lookup yields CDR1 SEHNR and CDR2 FQNEAQ (reference sequence). V lost 3 bases, J lost 14 bases, and 13 bases stayed unmatched. This CDR3 is 15 amino acids long. Written as DNA, the CDR3 is TGTGCCAGCAGCTTGGCAAGCGGGGGGGTTACCCGTAAGTTCTTC. This gives the protein CASSLASGGVTRKFF. The full variable domain, completed using reference TRBV7-9 and TRBJ2-1, is DTGVSQNPRHKITKRGQNVTFRCDPISEHNRLYWYRQTLGQGPEFLTYFQNEAQLEKSRLLSDRFSAERPKGSFSTLEIQRTEQGDSAMYLCASSLASGGVTRKFFGPGTRLTVL.

This chain joins TRBV5-1 and TRBJ1-6; 8 bases match TRBD1. With 3 bases clipped from V and 9 bases from J, the junction kept 8 bases outside the gene matches. The CDR3 has 15 amino acids. Germline assignment: CDR1 SGHRS and CDR2 YFSETQ. CDR3 protein: CASSSRQGTGSPLHF. The CDR3 region has the DNA TGCGCCAGCAGCTCTAGACAGGGGACGGGTTCACCCCTCCACTTT. The full variable domain, completed using reference TRBV5-1 and TRBJ1-6, is KAGVTQTPRYLIKTRGQQVTLSCSPISGHRSVSWYQQTPGQGLQFLFEYFSETQRNKGNFPGRFSGRQFSNSRSEMNVSTLELGDSALYLCASSSRQGTGSPLHFGNGTRLTVT.

The chain carries TRBV15 and TRBJ2-1; 13 bases fit TRBD2. The germline V gene encodes CDR1 LNHNV and CDR2 YYDKDF (reference sequence). Trimming removed 4 bases from V and 7 bases from J; junction bases left unmatched: 4. This CDR3 spans 15 amino acids. DNA for the CDR3: TGTGCCACCAGCACTCGGACTAGCGGGAGAAATGAGCAGTTCTTC. Translation: CATSTRTSGRNEQFF.

This chain links TRBV7-9 with TRBJ1-4; D remains unclear. This CDR3 comprises 16 residues. Germline lookup yields CDR1 SEHNR and CDR2 FQNEAQ (reference sequence). Between the trimmed V and J ends, which lost 1 base and 5 bases, there was a span of 14 bases. The DNA of the CDR3 is TGTGCCAGCAGCTTAGATCACGGGAGCGGGAATGAAAAACTGTTTTTT. Translated: CASSLDHGSGNEKLFF. Full variable domain (missing parts from reference TRBV7-9 and TRBJ1-4): DTGVSQNPRHKITKRGQNVTFRCDPISEHNRLYWYRQTLGQGPEFLTYFQNEAQLEKSRLLSDRFSAERPKGSFSTLEIQRTEQGDSAMYLCASSLDHGSGNEKLFFGSGTQLSVL.

This chain uses TRBV29-1 with TRBJ2-1; 7 nucleotides agree with TRBD1. The CDR3 has 10 amino acids. V shed 7 bases, J shed 7 bases, and the junction held 1 base outside the gene matches. From germline, CDR1 is SQVTM and CDR2 ANQGSEA. CDR3 DNA: TGCAGCGCAGGGGGAAATGAGCAGTTCTTC. Translated, it gives CSAGGNEQFF.

This clone was found a few times. V and J are TRBV27 and TRBJ1-2; 7 bases fit TRBD1. The CDR3 covers 16 residues. Germline V CDR1 and CDR2: MNHEY, SMNVEV (reference sequence). The V segment lost 5 bases and the J segment 1 base; nucleotides outside the gene matches: 10. The CDR3 bases are TGTGCCAGCAGTCCCGAGGGGGCAGGACTTAACTATGGCTACACCTTC. This translates into CASSPEGAGLNYGYTF.

This clone was seen just once. The CDR3 region has the DNA TGCAGCGTCCGGGACAGGGAGTACTCTTTCTTT. This translates into CSVRDREYSFF. The gene calls are TRBV29-1 and TRBJ1-1; 9 bases align to TRBD1. Losses at the gene ends were 6 bases for V and 12 bases for J; bases not matched to a gene: 8. The CDR3 extends over 11 amino acids. Germline V gene sequence: CDR1 SQVTM, CDR2 ANQGSEA.

The rearrangement links TRBV7-7 to TRBJ2-5, with a tentative D call TRBD2 (6 bases). The V and J ends lost 5 bases and 4 bases respectively, with 20 bases between them. The CDR3 has 16 amino acids. Germline CDR1 reads SSHAT; CDR2 reads FNYEAQ (reference sequence). CDR3: CASSPLSSVTRETQYF. The CDR3 nucleotides are TGTGCCAGCAGCCCCCTCTCTAGCGTGACCCGAGAGACCCAGTACTTC.

This chain joins TRBV6-5 and TRBJ2-7; no clear D. Trimming removed 2 bases from V and 4 bases from J, with 18 bases in between. Germline CDR1 MNHEY, CDR2 SVGAGI. The CDR3 has 16 amino acids. Written as DNA, the CDR3 is TGTGCCAGCAGTTACGCCTTAGATATGGTCGGGTACGAGCAGTACTTC. This sequence encodes CASSYALDMVGYEQYF.

The rearrangement joins TRBV6-1 to TRBJ2-5, with TRBD1 identical over 8 bases. V dropped 4 bases and J dropped 0; count of bases not matched to a gene: 7. CDR1 and CDR2 from the germline V gene are MNHNS and SASEGT. The CDR3 contains 16 residues. The CDR3 reads CASSGWTGRYQETQYF. Written as DNA, the CDR3 is TGTGCCAGCAGTGGATGGACAGGGAGGTACCAAGAGACCCAGTACTTC.

V is TRBV5-1 and J is TRBJ1-1, with TRBD1 matching 9 bases. The CDR3 extends over 13 amino acids. Looked up from germline, CDR1 is SGHRS and CDR2 is YFSETQ. V was clipped by 4 bases and J by 11 bases; unmatched bases: 9. CDR3 bases: TGCGCCAGCAGCACCGGACAGGGGAGTGGGGCTTTCTTT. It specifies CASSTGQGSGAFF.

The chain is built from TRBV4-2 and TRBJ1-4; D possibly corresponds to TRBD1 (5 bases). With 0 bases removed from V and 10 bases from J, the gap between germline ends came to 15 bases. The CDR3 spans 15 residues. Germline CDR1 and CDR2: LGHNA and YNFKEQ. For the CDR3, the DNA is TGTGCCAGCAGCCAAGAAGGAGTGATCGGGGGAAAACTGTTTTTT. It is translated as CASSQEGVIGGKLFF.

The gene calls are TRBV24-1 and TRBJ1-1; 7 bases match TRBD1. Looked up from germline, CDR1 is KGHDR and CDR2 is SFDVKD. The trim removed 4 bases at V and 0 bases at J, leaving 10 bases unmatched. The CDR3 is made up of 17 amino acids. CDR3 nucleotides: TGTGCCACCAGTGAGACGGACAGGCGACTTATGAACACTGAAGCTTTCTTT. It encodes CATSETDRRLMNTEAFF.

This clone was recorded only once. The chain employs TRBV5-1 and TRBJ1-4; 7 bases are shared with TRBD1. CDR1 is SGHRS, CDR2 YFSETQ, per germline. This CDR3 contains 16 residues. V was pared by 3 bases and J by 0 bases, with 5 bases of the junction left unmatched. CDR3 sequence reads: CASSWGQIATNEKLFF. The CDR3 DNA reads as TGCGCCAGCAGCTGGGGACAGATAGCAACTAATGAAAAACTGTTTTTT. The full variable domain, rest sourced from reference TRBV5-1 and TRBJ1-4, is KAGVTQTPRYLIKTRGQQVTLSCSPISGHRSVSWYQQTPGQGLQFLFEYFSETQRNKGNFPGRFSGRQFSNSRSEMNVSTLELGDSALYLCASSWGQIATNEKLFFGSGTQLSVL.

This clone was counted a few times. The J gene is TRBJ2-3, the V gene TRBV30, with D possibly matching TRBD2 (5 bases). Germline CDR1 reads GTSNPN; CDR2 reads SVGIG (reference sequence). V gave up 4 bases and J gave up 2 bases, with 13 bases separating them. The CDR3 totals 14 residues. CDR3 DNA: TGTGCCTGGACGCGGGTAGGAAACACAGATACGCAGTATTTT. Its translation: CAWTRVGNTDTQYF.

This clone has a handful of counts. The genes are TRBV2 and TRBJ2-1, with 10 bases matching TRBD2. Germline V lookup: CDR1 SNHLY, CDR2 FYNNEI. V trimming: 5 bases; J trimming: 10 bases; junction bases outside the gene matches: 8. This CDR3 contains 14 residues. The CDR3 protein is CASSSGGAQYEQFF. CDR3 DNA sequence: TGTGCCAGCAGTAGCGGGGGGGCTCAGTACGAGCAGTTCTTC. Drawing the rest from reference TRBV2 and TRBJ2-1, the complete variable domain is EPEVTQTPSHQVTQMGQEVILRCVPISNHLYFYWYRQILGQKVEFLVSFYNNEISEKSEIFDDQFSVERPDGSNFTLKIRSTKLEDSAMYFCASSSGGAQYEQFFGPGTRLTVL.

The V gene is TRBV5-1, the J gene TRBJ1-1, with TRBD1 as a possible D gene (5 bases). The CDR3 totals 15 residues. Germline CDR1 and CDR2: SGHRS and YFSETQ. Between the trimmed V and J ends, which lost 2 bases and 1 base, there was a span of 12 bases. CDR3 loop: CASSFSGVENTEAFF. As DNA, the CDR3 is TGCGCCAGCAGCTTCTCGGGGGTCGAGAACACTGAAGCTTTCTTT.

The chain is built from TRBV3-1 (or the pseudogene TRBV3-2) and TRBJ1-1; the D gene is possibly TRBD1 (6 bases). Trimming took off 0 bases at V and 5 bases at J, with 19 bases between the two ends. This CDR3 spans 17 amino acids. CDR1 is LGHDT, CDR2 YNNKEL, per germline (reference sequence). The CDR3 nucleotides are TGTGCCAGCAGCCAAGACAGGGGACCCCCCTTTGTGACTGAAGCTTTCTTT. Translated: CASSQDRGPPFVTEAFF.

The genes are TRBV4-2 and TRBJ2-2; 12 bases map to TRBD2. The CDR3 runs 16 residues. Germline V lookup: CDR1 LGHNA, CDR2 YNFKEQ. V dropped 3 bases and J dropped 3; count of bases not matched to a gene: 2. The CDR3 DNA reads TGTGCCAGCAGCCAGAGACTAGCGGGAGACACCGGGGAGCTGTTTTTT. It codes for CASSQRLAGDTGELFF.

The chain joins TRBV5-1 to TRBJ1-2; D perhaps matches TRBD1 (6 bases). The CDR3 is made up of 15 amino acids. Trimming removed 4 bases from V and 2 bases from J, with 15 bases in between. Looked up from germline, CDR1 is SGHRS and CDR2 is YFSETQ. In nucleotides, the CDR3 is TGCGCCAGCAGCGGTCTGCGTGGACAGAACTATGGCTACACCTTC. Translated, it gives CASSGLRGQNYGYTF.

The gene calls are TRBV7-2 and TRBJ1-1; no clear D gene. The V and J ends lost 2 bases and 1 base respectively, with 5 bases between them. CDR3 size: 13 residues. Germline V lookup: CDR1 SGHTA, CDR2 FQGNSA. This chain's CDR3 is CASSLRQNTEAFF. Here the CDR3 DNA reads TGTGCCAGCAGCTTACGACAGAACACTGAAGCTTTCTTT. The variable domain in full, completed from reference TRBV7-2 and TRBJ1-1, reads GAGVSQSPSNKVTEKGKDVELRCDPISGHTALYWYRQSLGQGLEFLIYFQGNSAPDKSGLPSDRFSAERTGGSVSTLTIQRTQQEDSAVYLCASSLRQNTEAFFGQGTRLTVV.

The chain links TRBV3-1 (or the pseudogene TRBV3-2) to TRBJ1-1; 9 nucleotides match TRBD1. This CDR3 comprises 14 residues. In germline, CDR1 is LGHDT, CDR2 YNNKEL (reference sequence). Unmatched junction bases numbered 3, after V lost 2 bases and J lost 5 bases. The CDR3 nucleotides are TGTGCCAGCAGCCAAAGGGACAGGGAAACTGAAGCTTTCTTT. Its protein product is CASSQRDRETEAFF.